What follows are 3 T cell receptor beta chains derived from one specimen sequenced in a study of T cell responses to AZD1222 COVID-19 vaccine. The repertoire was sequenced with immunoSEQ multiplex PCR; TCRdb's copy has only in-frame clones and lacks some. The table has 95,000 to 150,000 clones, around 90% seen once. Sequenced here: peripheral blood, sampled 28 days after the second dose of the MenACWY control vaccine. These receptor sequences come from an adult who received the MenACWY meningococcal vaccine as a control.

The rearrangement joins TRBV12-3 or TRBV12-4 to TRBJ2-2, with D uncertain. Deletions cut 6 bases from V and 5 bases from J, with 10 bases between. The CDR3 spans 13 residues. The CDR3 DNA follows: TGTGCCAGCAGCTACCACATGACCGGGGAGCTGTTTTTT. Protein product: CASSYHMTGELFF.

The chain links TRBV28 to TRBJ1-4, with unresolved D. V lost 10 bases and J 0 bases, leaving 12 bases between the germline ends. Germline CDR1 and CDR2: MDHEN and SYDVKM. The length of the CDR3 is 14 residues. The CDR3 loop is CATTLPPTNEKLFF. The DNA for the CDR3 is TGTGCCACCACGCTACCACCAACTAATGAAAAACTGTTTTTT.

Regarding this clone: Other DNA sequences within the sample encode an identical CDR3. This chain joins TRBV5-6 and TRBJ2-3; D gene uncertain. The CDR3 is 11 amino acids. CDR1 and CDR2 (germline): SGHDT, YYEEEE. The ends were cut back, 0 bases at V and 5 bases at J, with 1 base in the middle. CDR3 in DNA: TGTGCCAGCAGCTTGGGAGATACGCAGTATTTT. Protein sequence: CASSLGDTQYF. The full variable domain, with the rest looked up from reference TRBV5-6 and TRBJ2-3, is DAGVTQSPTHLIKTRGQQVTLRCSPKSGHDTVSWYQQALGQGPQFIFQYYEEEERQRGNFPDRFSGHQFPNYSSELNVNALLLGDSALYLCASSLGDTQYFGPGTRLTVL.